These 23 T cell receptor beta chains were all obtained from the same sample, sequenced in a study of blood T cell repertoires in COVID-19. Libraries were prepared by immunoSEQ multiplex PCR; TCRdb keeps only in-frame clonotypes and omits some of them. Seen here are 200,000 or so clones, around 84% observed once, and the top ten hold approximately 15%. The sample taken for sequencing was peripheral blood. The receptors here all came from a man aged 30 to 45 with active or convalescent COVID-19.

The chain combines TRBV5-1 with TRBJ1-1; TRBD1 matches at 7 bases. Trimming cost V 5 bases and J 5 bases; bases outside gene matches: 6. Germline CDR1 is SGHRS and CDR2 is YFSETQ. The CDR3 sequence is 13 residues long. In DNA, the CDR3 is TGCGCCAGCAGAGGGGGCCGAGGTACTGAAGCTTTCTTT. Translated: CASRGGRGTEAFF.

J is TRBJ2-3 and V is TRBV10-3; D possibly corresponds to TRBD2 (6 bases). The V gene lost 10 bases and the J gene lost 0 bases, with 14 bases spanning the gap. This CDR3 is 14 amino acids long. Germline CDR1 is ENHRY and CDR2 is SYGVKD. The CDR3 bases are TGTGCCACTAGGCCGGGGACTAGCACAGATACGCAGTATTTT. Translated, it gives CATRPGTSTDTQYF.

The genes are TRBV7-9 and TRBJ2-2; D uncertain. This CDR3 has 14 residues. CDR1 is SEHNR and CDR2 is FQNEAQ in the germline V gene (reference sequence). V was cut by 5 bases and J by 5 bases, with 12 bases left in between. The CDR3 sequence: CASSPPTATGELFF. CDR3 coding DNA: TGTGCCAGCAGCCCGCCGACTGCTACCGGGGAGCTGTTTTTT.

CDR3 protein: CASSQEDLATSTDTQYF. The CDR3 nucleotides read TGTGCCAGCAGCCAAGAGGATCTAGCGACTAGCACAGATACGCAGTATTTT. This chain joins TRBV4-2 and TRBJ2-3; possibly TRBD2 for D (6 bases). The CDR3 spans 17 residues. V shed 0 bases and J shed 0 bases, with 13 bases lying between them. Germline values: CDR1 LGHNA, CDR2 YNFKEQ.

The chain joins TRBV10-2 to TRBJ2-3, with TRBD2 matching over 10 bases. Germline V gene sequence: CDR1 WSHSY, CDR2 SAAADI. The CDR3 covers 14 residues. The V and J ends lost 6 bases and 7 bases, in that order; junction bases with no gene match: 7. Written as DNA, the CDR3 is TGCGCCAGCAGCTCCGGGACTAGCGCCAATACGCAGTATTTT. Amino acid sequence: CASSSGTSANTQYF.

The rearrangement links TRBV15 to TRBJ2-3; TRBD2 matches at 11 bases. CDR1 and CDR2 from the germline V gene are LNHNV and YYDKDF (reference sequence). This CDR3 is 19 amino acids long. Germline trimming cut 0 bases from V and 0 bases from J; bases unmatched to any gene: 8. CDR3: CATSREVAGGPGSTDTQYF. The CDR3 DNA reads TGTGCCACCAGCAGAGAGGTAGCGGGAGGGCCAGGGAGCACAGATACGCAGTATTTT.

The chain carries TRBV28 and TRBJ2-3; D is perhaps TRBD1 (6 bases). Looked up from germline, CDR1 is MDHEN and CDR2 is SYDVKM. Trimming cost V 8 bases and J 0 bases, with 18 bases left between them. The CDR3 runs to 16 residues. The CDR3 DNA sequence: TGTGCCAGCTCTTTGGGCAGGGGATATAGCACAGATACGCAGTATTTT. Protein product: CASSLGRGYSTDTQYF.

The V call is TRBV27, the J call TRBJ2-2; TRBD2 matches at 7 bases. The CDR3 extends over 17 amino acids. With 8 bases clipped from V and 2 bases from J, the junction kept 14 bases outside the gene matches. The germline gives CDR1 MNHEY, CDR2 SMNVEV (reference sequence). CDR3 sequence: CASGKAAGLPNTGELFF. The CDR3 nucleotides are TGTGCCAGCGGTAAAGCTGCGGGACTACCCAACACCGGGGAGCTGTTTTTT.

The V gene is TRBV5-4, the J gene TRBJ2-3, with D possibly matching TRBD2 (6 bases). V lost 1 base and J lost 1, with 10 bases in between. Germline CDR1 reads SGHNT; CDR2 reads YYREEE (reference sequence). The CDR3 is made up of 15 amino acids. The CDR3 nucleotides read TGTGCCAGCAGCTTGCGGGGGTCGGGCACAGATACGCAGTATTTT. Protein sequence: CASSLRGSGTDTQYF.

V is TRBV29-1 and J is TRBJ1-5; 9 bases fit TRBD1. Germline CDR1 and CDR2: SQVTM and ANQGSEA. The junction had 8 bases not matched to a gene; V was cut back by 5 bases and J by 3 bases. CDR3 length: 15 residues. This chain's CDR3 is CSVSTGTGNNQPQHF. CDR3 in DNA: TGCAGCGTTAGCACCGGGACAGGGAACAATCAGCCCCAGCATTTT. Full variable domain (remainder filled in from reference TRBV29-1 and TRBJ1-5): SAVISQKPSRDICQRGTSLTIQCQVDSQVTMMFWYRQQPGQSLTLIATANQGSEATYESGFVIDKFPISRPNLTFSTLTVSNMSPEDSSIYLCSVSTGTGNNQPQHFGDGTRLSIL.

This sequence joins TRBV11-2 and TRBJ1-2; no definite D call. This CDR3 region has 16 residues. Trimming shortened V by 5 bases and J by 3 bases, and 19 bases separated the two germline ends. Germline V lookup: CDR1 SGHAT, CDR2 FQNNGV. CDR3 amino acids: CASSIAGGRSDYGYTF. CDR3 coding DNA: TGTGCCAGCAGCATCGCAGGCGGGCGTTCGGACTATGGCTACACCTTC.

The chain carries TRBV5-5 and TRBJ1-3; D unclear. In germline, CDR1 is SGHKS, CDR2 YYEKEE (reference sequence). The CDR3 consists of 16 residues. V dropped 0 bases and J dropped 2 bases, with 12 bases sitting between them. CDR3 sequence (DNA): TGTGCCAGCAGCTTGGAGCGCATAGAAACTGGAAACACCATATATTTT. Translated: CASSLERIETGNTIYF.

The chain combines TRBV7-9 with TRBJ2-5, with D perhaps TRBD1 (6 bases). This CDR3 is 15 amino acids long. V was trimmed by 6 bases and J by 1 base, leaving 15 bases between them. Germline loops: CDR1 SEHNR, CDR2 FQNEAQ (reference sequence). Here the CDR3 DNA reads TGTGCCAGCAGAAACGCTCAGGGGCCCCAAGAGACCCAGTACTTC. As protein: CASRNAQGPQETQYF.

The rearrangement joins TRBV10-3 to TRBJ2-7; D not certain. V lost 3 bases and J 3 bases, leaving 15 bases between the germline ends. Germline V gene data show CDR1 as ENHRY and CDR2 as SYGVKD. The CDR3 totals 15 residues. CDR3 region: CAISEGTALGYEQYV. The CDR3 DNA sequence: TGTGCCATCAGTGAAGGAACGGCCCTAGGCTACGAGCAGTACGTC.

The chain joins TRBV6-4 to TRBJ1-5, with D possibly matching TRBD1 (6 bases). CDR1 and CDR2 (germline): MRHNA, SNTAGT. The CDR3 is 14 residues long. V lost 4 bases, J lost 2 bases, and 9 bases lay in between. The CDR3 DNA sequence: TGTGCCAGCAGTGTACAGGGCGGCAATCAGCCCCAGCATTTT. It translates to CASSVQGGNQPQHF.

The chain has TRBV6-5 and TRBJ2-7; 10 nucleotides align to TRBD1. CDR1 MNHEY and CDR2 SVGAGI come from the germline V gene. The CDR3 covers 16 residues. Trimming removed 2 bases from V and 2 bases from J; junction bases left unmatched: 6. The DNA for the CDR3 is TGTGCCAGCAGTTACGCCGGGACAGGGGCCCCCTACGAGCAGTACTTC. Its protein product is CASSYAGTGAPYEQYF.

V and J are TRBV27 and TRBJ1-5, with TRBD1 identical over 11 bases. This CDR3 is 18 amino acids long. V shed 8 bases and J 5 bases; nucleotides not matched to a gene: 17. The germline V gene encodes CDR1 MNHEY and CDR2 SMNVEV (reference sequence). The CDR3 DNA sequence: TGTGCCAGCTCCCCGCTTACATTAGGACAGGGGGCTCATCAGCCCCAGCATTTT. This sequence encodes CASSPLTLGQGAHQPQHF.

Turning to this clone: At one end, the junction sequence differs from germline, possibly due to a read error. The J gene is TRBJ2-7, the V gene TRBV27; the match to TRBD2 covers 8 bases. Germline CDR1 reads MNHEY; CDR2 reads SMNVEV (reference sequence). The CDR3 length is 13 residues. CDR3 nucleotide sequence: TGTGCCAGCCAGGCCCAACCGGGACTAGGGGGGATCTTC. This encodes CASQAQPGLGGIF.

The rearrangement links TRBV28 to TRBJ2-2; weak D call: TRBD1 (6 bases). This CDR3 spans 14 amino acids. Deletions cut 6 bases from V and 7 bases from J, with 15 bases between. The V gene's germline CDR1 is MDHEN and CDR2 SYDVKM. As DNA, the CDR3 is TGTGCCAGCAGCGCACAGGGTTGGGACGGGGAGCTGTTTTTT. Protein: CASSAQGWDGELFF.

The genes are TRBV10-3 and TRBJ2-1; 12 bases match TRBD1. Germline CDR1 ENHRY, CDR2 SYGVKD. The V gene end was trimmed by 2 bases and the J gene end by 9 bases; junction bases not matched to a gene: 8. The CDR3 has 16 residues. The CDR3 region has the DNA TGTGCCATCAGTGAGCCGACGGGACAGGGGGCAGCTGAGCAGTTCTTC. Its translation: CAISEPTGQGAAEQFF.

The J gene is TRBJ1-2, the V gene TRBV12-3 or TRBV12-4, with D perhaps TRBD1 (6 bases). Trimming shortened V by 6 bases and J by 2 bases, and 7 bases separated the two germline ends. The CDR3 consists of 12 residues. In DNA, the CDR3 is TGTGCCAGCAGGAGGGGGAACTATGGCTACACCTTC. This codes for CASRRGNYGYTF.

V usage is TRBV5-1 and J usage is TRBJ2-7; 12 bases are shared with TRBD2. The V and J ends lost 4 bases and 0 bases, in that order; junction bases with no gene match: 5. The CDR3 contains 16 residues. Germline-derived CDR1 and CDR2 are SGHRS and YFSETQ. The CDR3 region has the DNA TGCGCCAGCAGCCGGCTAGCGGGAGGGAGCTCCTACGAGCAGTACTTC. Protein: CASSRLAGGSSYEQYF.

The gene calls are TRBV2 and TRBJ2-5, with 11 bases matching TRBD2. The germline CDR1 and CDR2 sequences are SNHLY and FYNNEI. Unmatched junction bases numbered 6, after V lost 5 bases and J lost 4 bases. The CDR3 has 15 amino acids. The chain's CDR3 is CASSPLAGVGETQYF. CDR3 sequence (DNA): TGTGCCAGCAGTCCACTAGCGGGAGTCGGAGAGACCCAGTACTTC.